Each of the 24 T cell receptor beta chains below was sequenced from the same sample in a study of beta chain features in type 1 diabetes. Expressed TCRB transcripts were sequenced because the entire RNA isolate underwent reverse transcription. Using immunoSEQ multiplex PCR, the repertoire was profiled, and TCRdb retains in-frame clones only, with some absent. The table includes about 360,000 clones, roughly an eighth detected once. The sequenced sample consisted of naive CD4+ T cells from blood. These receptors originate from a young man in good health.

In its sample, this clone was seen a few times. The chain recombines TRBV4-1 with TRBJ1-2; TRBD1 aligns across 9 bases. The CDR3 is 17 residues long. Germline assignment: CDR1 MGHRA and CDR2 YSYEKL. J lost 2 bases, V lost 8 bases, and 15 bases had no gene match. CDR3 region: CASGKTGGAPRNYGYTF. CDR3 DNA sequence: TGCGCCAGCGGTAAAACAGGGGGCGCCCCGCGGAACTATGGCTACACCTTC.

The chain couples TRBV7-9 to TRBJ2-6; D is unclear. Germline V lookup: CDR1 SEHNR, CDR2 FQNEAQ (reference sequence). This CDR3 has 14 amino acids. Trimming left V 3 bases short and J 0 bases short, with 3 bases between. CDR3 DNA sequence: TGTGCCAGCAGCTTCGTCTCTGGGGCCAACGTCCTGACTTTC. Protein product: CASSFVSGANVLTF.

This clone was picked up a small number of times. Germline and junction disagree at one end, which may indicate a read error. The rearrangement links TRBV2 to TRBJ1-1; tentative D call: TRBD1 (6 bases). Germline-derived CDR1 and CDR2 are SNHLY and FYNNEI. There are 13 residues in the CDR3. CDR3 in DNA: TGTGCCAGCAGAGAAGGGACACCCGGCGAAGCTTTCTTT. It encodes CASREGTPGEAFF.

This chain uses TRBV9 with TRBJ1-1, with a tentative D call TRBD1 (5 bases). The CDR3 length is 13 residues. The V end lost 0 bases, the J end lost 6 bases, and 9 bases lay between the germline ends. Germline loops: CDR1 SGDLS, CDR2 YYNGEE. The CDR3 nucleotides are TGTGCCAGCAGCGTAGCTGGGGCAGCTGAAGCTTTCTTT. This encodes CASSVAGAAEAFF. Full variable domain (missing parts from reference TRBV9 and TRBJ1-1): DSGVTQTPKHLITATGQRVTLRCSPRSGDLSVYWYQQSLDQGLQFLIQYYNGEERAKGNILERFSAQQFPDLHSELNLSSLELGDSALYFCASSVAGAAEAFFGQGTRLTVV.

This clone has just a few counts. The chain has TRBV5-1 and TRBJ2-7; D not resolved. CDR3 length: 13 residues. The V gene's germline CDR1 is SGHRS and CDR2 YFSETQ. Deletions cut 3 bases from V and 0 bases from J, with 7 bases between. CDR3 loop: CASSSDTSYEQYF. The CDR3 nucleotides are TGCGCCAGCAGCTCAGACACCTCCTACGAGCAGTACTTC.

The CDR3 DNA reads TGTGCCATCAGCCCTATGACAGTTGACAGCGAGCAGTTCTTC. This sequence encodes CAISPMTVDSEQFF. The genes are TRBV10-3 and TRBJ2-1; possibly TRBD1 for D (5 bases). The CDR3 has 14 residues. Germline V lookup: CDR1 ENHRY, CDR2 SYGVKD. V was clipped by 6 bases and J by 10 bases, with 19 bases between them.

The rearrangement links TRBV6-6 to TRBJ2-7, with TRBD1 as a possible D gene (6 bases). Trimming took off 6 bases at V and 6 bases at J, with 12 bases between the two ends. This CDR3 contains 12 residues. CDR1 and CDR2 from the germline V gene are MNHNY and SVGAGI (reference sequence). For the CDR3, the DNA is TGTGCCAGCAGACAGGGTATCCTCGAGCAGTACTTC. Its translation: CASRQGILEQYF.

The J gene is TRBJ2-2, the V gene TRBV14; D remains ambiguous. With 0 bases removed from V and 8 bases from J, the gap between germline ends came to 16 bases. The CDR3 covers 16 residues. The germline gives CDR1 SGHDN, CDR2 FVKESK. The CDR3 sequence: CASSQERDPSMGELFF. The CDR3 coding sequence is TGTGCCAGCAGCCAAGAAAGAGATCCCTCGATGGGGGAGCTGTTTTTT. The whole variable domain, remainder taken from reference TRBV14 and TRBJ2-2, is EAGVTQFPSHSVIEKGQTVTLRCDPISGHDNLYWYRRVMGKEIKFLLHFVKESKQDESGMPNNRFLAERTGGTYSTLKVQPAELEDSGVYFCASSQERDPSMGELFFGEGSRLTVL.

This clone was recorded a few times. The V gene is TRBV9, the J gene TRBJ2-7; 8 bases are shared with TRBD2. V was clipped by 0 bases and J by 5 bases; unmatched bases: 16. Germline lookup yields CDR1 SGDLS and CDR2 YYNGEE. The CDR3 spans 18 residues. The CDR3 loop reads CASSVAPGGGQAFDEQYF. In nucleotides, the CDR3 is TGTGCCAGCAGCGTAGCCCCGGGCGGGGGGCAGGCTTTCGACGAGCAGTACTTC.

The V and J genes are TRBV27 and TRBJ2-1; 11 positions agree with TRBD2. Trimming removed 4 bases from V and 4 bases from J; junction bases left unmatched: 3. The CDR3 extends over 15 amino acids. The germline V gene encodes CDR1 MNHEY and CDR2 SMNVEV (reference sequence). Written as DNA, the CDR3 is TGTGCCAGCAGTTATAGCGGGAGGGTATACAATGAGCAGTTCTTC. Protein product: CASSYSGRVYNEQFF.

This clone was seen a handful of times. The chain is built from TRBV23-1 and TRBJ2-1; 7 positions match TRBD2. TRBV23-1 is an open reading frame, and its role is uncertain. The CDR3 sequence is 22 residues long. V shed 3 bases, J shed 0 bases, and the junction held 23 bases outside the gene matches. The chain's CDR3 is CASSQASSGYLLEGLSYNEQFF. CDR3 in DNA: TGCGCCAGCAGTCAGGCCTCTAGCGGTTACCTTCTGGAGGGCCTCTCCTACAATGAGCAGTTCTTC.

This clone was detected only a few times. The CDR3 sequence: CASSSQGQATGELFF. Here the CDR3 DNA reads TGTGCCAGCAGCTCACAGGGTCAGGCCACCGGGGAGCTGTTTTTT. This chain joins TRBV7-9 and TRBJ2-2; a weak D match, TRBD1 (6 bases). CDR3 size: 15 residues. Germline CDR1 is SEHNR and CDR2 is FQNEAQ (reference sequence). Deletions cut 4 bases from V and 4 bases from J, with 13 bases between.

This clone was counted between two and nine times. The rearrangement uses TRBV19 and TRBJ1-1; 8 bases match TRBD1. The V gene's germline CDR1 is LNHDA and CDR2 SQIVND (reference sequence). CDR3 length equals 15 residues. V trimming: 5 bases; J trimming: 1 base; junction bases outside the gene matches: 6. The CDR3 coding sequence is TGTGCCAGTAGTTTACGACAGGGGAGGAACACTGAAGCTTTCTTT. The encoded protein is CASSLRQGRNTEAFF.

This clone occurred a few times. V gene TRBV7-2 combines with J gene TRBJ1-4; 11 nucleotides align to TRBD1. Germline CDR1 reads SGHTA; CDR2 reads FQGNSA. The CDR3 extends over 16 amino acids. Trimming at V came to 0 bases and at J to 8 bases, leaving 5 bases not matched to a gene. The CDR3 DNA reads TGTGCCAGCAGCTTAGCCGGACAGGGGGCGCGAGAAAAACTGTTTTTT. Amino acids: CASSLAGQGAREKLFF.

This chain joins TRBV7-9 and TRBJ2-3; 8 bases agree with TRBD1. The CDR3 is 13 amino acids. The germline CDR1 and CDR2 sequences are SEHNR and FQNEAQ (reference sequence). Germline trimming cut 5 bases from V and 10 bases from J; bases unmatched to any gene: 8. CDR3 bases: TGTGCCAGCAGCCCACGACAGGGGCTCGCGCAGTATTTT. This encodes CASSPRQGLAQYF.

This clone has only a few counts. Additional DNA sequences in this sample encode the identical CDR3. CDR3 protein: CASSSSGRSTDTQYF. The CDR3 DNA follows: TGTGCCAGCAGCTCTAGCGGGAGAAGCACAGATACGCAGTATTTT. This chain joins TRBV7-9 and TRBJ2-3; the match to TRBD2 covers 10 bases. This CDR3 is 15 amino acids long. Trimming at V came to 4 bases and at J to 0 bases, leaving 1 base not matched to a gene. Germline CDR1 SEHNR, CDR2 FQNEAQ (reference sequence).

This clone was observed a handful of times. The chain combines TRBV14 with TRBJ1-5, with D perhaps matching TRBD1 (5 bases). V dropped 4 bases and J dropped 1 base, with 11 bases sitting between them. There are 15 residues in the CDR3. Germline CDR1 and CDR2: SGHDN and FVKESK. CDR3 sequence: CASSPTGGSNQPQHF. In nucleotides, the CDR3 is TGTGCCAGCAGCCCGACGGGGGGAAGCAATCAGCCCCAGCATTTT.

In this sample, this clone turned up a few times. The chain combines TRBV28 with TRBJ2-7, with D tentatively TRBD1 (6 bases). Germline CDR1 MDHEN, CDR2 SYDVKM. V gave up 3 bases and J gave up 7 bases, with 16 bases separating them. The CDR3 has 14 residues. CDR3 DNA: TGTGCCAGCAGTTTTAAGGGACACTCCTGGGAGCAGTACTTC. Its protein product is CASSFKGHSWEQYF.

The rearrangement joins TRBV5-4 to TRBJ1-2; 7 nucleotides match TRBD1. J lost 4 bases, V lost 5 bases, and 5 bases had no gene match. The germline CDR1 and CDR2 sequences are SGHNT and YYREEE (reference sequence). This CDR3 is built from 13 residues. The CDR3 DNA sequence: TGTGCCAGCAGTTATGACAGGGCCTATGGCTACACCTTC. Its protein is CASSYDRAYGYTF. Complete variable domain (other parts from reference TRBV5-4 and TRBJ1-2): ETGVTQSPTHLIKTRGQQVTLRCSSQSGHNTVSWYQQALGQGPQFIFQYYREEENGRGNFPPRFSGLQFPNYSSELNVNALELDDSALYLCASSYDRAYGYTFGSGTRLTVV.

The sample holds a few counts of this clone. This chain joins TRBV30 and TRBJ1-3; possibly TRBD1 for D (5 bases). Germline values: CDR1 GTSNPN, CDR2 SVGIG (reference sequence). The CDR3 is 13 amino acids. The V gene lost 5 bases and the J gene lost 4 bases, with 12 bases spanning the gap. CDR3 region: CAWAKGYGNTIYF. CDR3 sequence (DNA): TGTGCCTGGGCCAAGGGGTACGGAAACACCATATATTTT. The full variable domain, completed using reference TRBV30 and TRBJ1-3, is SQTIHQWPATLVQPVGSPLSLECTVEGTSNPNLYWYRQAAGRGLQLLFYSVGIGQISSEVPQNLSASRPQDRQFILSSKKLLLSDSGFYLCAWAKGYGNTIYFGEGSWLTVV.

This clone was picked up a small number of times. The V and J genes are TRBV2 and TRBJ2-7; the D gene is possibly TRBD1 (7 bases). This CDR3 comprises 16 residues. Germline V lookup: CDR1 SNHLY, CDR2 FYNNEI. V was cut by 4 bases and J by 6 bases, with 22 bases left in between. The CDR3 coding sequence is TGTGCCAGCAGTGTACTTATCCGACTAGGGGGCCCCGAGCAGTACTTC. Translation: CASSVLIRLGGPEQYF.

The gene calls are TRBV18 and TRBJ1-2, with D unclear. V lost 3 bases and J 3 bases, leaving 8 bases between the germline ends. Germline CDR1 and CDR2: KGHSH and LQKENI. The CDR3 spans 13 residues. The DNA for the CDR3 is TGTGCCAGCTCACCGAGCCGGTACTATGGCTACACCTTC. Protein sequence: CASSPSRYYGYTF.

This clone was seen a handful of times. The rearrangement links TRBV14 to TRBJ1-1; TRBD1 agrees at 7 bases. This CDR3 has 16 residues. Per the germline V gene, CDR1 is SGHDN and CDR2 is FVKESK. J was trimmed by 0 bases and V by 2 bases; bases with no gene match: 6. In DNA, the CDR3 is TGTGCCAGCAGCCAATGGACAGGTAACATGAACACTGAAGCTTTCTTT. The encoded protein is CASSQWTGNMNTEAFF.

The rearrangement joins TRBV28 to TRBJ2-3; D is perhaps TRBD2 (7 bases). The germline gives CDR1 MDHEN, CDR2 SYDVKM. This CDR3 is built from 14 residues. Trimming removed 4 bases at V and 3 bases at J, with 11 bases between. CDR3 coding DNA: TGTGCCAGCAGTTCCGGGGGGCTGACAGATACGCAGTATTTT. Protein: CASSSGGLTDTQYF.